Listed here are 23 T cell receptor beta chains from one sample, sequenced in a study of T cells in Graves' hyperthyroidism and ophthalmopathy. Researchers took RNA transcripts and amplified the TCR beta CDR3 regions from them. The HTBI primer set was used in a first-round RT-PCR of the TCR CDR3. MiXCR, applied by TCRdb to the multiplex PCR reads, yields one record per CDR3 protein. This sample has a few hundred thousand distinct CDR3 sequences; roughly 46% occur once, and the top ten carry 6.5% to 9%. Sequences were obtained from peripheral blood or thyroid tissue (not recorded which). The receptors derive from a woman between 18 and 29 years old with Graves' hyperthyroidism.

With regard to this clonotype: Given a much more abundant clone one base away, this may be a read error. The genes are TRBV2 and TRBJ1-5; D ambiguous. Trimming removed 3 bases from V and 0 bases from J, with 12 bases in between. The germline V gene encodes CDR1 SNHLY and CDR2 FYNNEI. The CDR3 runs 16 residues. The CDR3 DNA reads TGTGCCAGCAGTGATGGGAAACTCTATAGCAATCAGCCCCAGCATTTT. The encoded protein is CASSDGKLYSNQPQHF. The full variable domain, its missing parts supplied by reference TRBV2 and TRBJ1-5, is EPEVTQTPSHQVTQMGQEVILRCVPISNHLYFYWYRQILGQKVEFLVSFYNNEISEKSEIFDDQFSVERPDGSNFTLKIRSTKLEDSAMYFCASSDGKLYSNQPQHFGDGTRLSIL.

This clonotype was counted between two and nine times. The rearrangement joins TRBV2 to TRBJ1-6; 8 bases fit TRBD1. Germline CDR1 and CDR2: SNHLY and FYNNEI. CDR3 length: 16 residues. J was trimmed by 0 bases and V by 4 bases; bases with no gene match: 2. Here the CDR3 reads CASSGDRSSYNSPLHF. As DNA, the CDR3 is TGTGCCAGCAGTGGGGACAGGAGCTCCTATAATTCACCCCTCCACTTT.

The V gene is TRBV2, the J gene TRBJ1-2, with D perhaps matching TRBD1 (5 bases). Germline V lookup: CDR1 SNHLY, CDR2 FYNNEI. There are 13 residues in the CDR3. CDR3 DNA sequence: TGTGCTAAGACGGGACTGACAAGTGGTGGCTACACCTTC. Translation gives CAKTGLTSGGYTF.

Of note for this clonotype: One base away lies a much larger clone, so this may be a sequencing read error. Likely a read error: the CDR3 ends without its conserved phenylalanine or tryptophan. The chain combines TRBV2 with TRBJ2-7; D ambiguous. The CDR3 has 14 residues. Germline V CDR1 and CDR2: SNHLY, FYNNEI. The V end was cut by 8 bases, the J end by 2 bases, with 16 bases between. The CDR3 DNA follows: TGTGCCAGCCTGAGCGACTTAGGCCCCTACGAGCAGTACCTC. The encoded protein is CASLSDLGPYEQYL.

This clonotype has ten or more counts. The chain couples TRBV24-1 to TRBJ1-2, with TRBD1 matching 8 bases. The germline CDR1 and CDR2 sequences are KGHDR and SFDVKD. The CDR3 consists of 12 residues. V shed 10 bases and J 4 bases; nucleotides not matched to a gene: 4. The CDR3 DNA sequence: TGTGCCACTGGACAGGGCCGCTATGGCTACACCTTC. Protein product: CATGQGRYGYTF.

This chain connects TRBV13 to TRBJ2-7; TRBD2 aligns across 13 bases. Trimming cost V 6 bases and J 0 bases; bases outside gene matches: 11. Germline lookup yields CDR1 PRHDT and CDR2 FYEKMQ (reference sequence). This CDR3 comprises 18 residues. For the CDR3, the DNA is TGTGCCAGCAGTCAAAGGACTAGCGGGAGTTTTGTCTCCTACGAGCAGTACTTC. It codes for CASSQRTSGSFVSYEQYF.

This clonotype has a count of ten or more. The V gene is TRBV24-1, the J gene TRBJ1-2, with D unresolved. This CDR3 region has 11 residues. Germline-derived CDR1 and CDR2 are KGHDR and SFDVKD. Trimming took 4 bases from V and 7 from J, leaving 6 bases between them. The CDR3 reads CATSDEFGYTF. In DNA form, the CDR3 reads TGTGCCACCAGTGACGAATTTGGCTACACCTTC.

The chain uses TRBV15 and TRBJ1-3; no definite D call. The CDR3 is 12 amino acids. Germline CDR1 reads LNHNV; CDR2 reads YYDKDF (reference sequence). V shed 1 base and J shed 11 bases, with 9 bases lying between them. The CDR3: CATSRGTVSIYF. The DNA for the CDR3 is TGTGCCACCAGCAGAGGGACGGTCTCCATATATTTT.

This clonotype was picked up many times. This chain links TRBV7-2 with TRBJ1-1; TRBD1 matches 7 bases. Trimming removed 2 bases from V and 10 bases from J; junction bases left unmatched: 1. Germline assignment: CDR1 SGHTA and CDR2 FQGNSA. The CDR3 extends over 11 amino acids. CDR3 sequence: CASSLTGVAFF. DNA of the CDR3: TGTGCCAGCAGCTTAACAGGGGTAGCTTTCTTT. Together with reference TRBV7-2 and TRBJ1-1, the CDR3 gives the full variable domain: GAGVSQSPSNKVTEKGKDVELRCDPISGHTALYWYRQSLGQGLEFLIYFQGNSAPDKSGLPSDRFSAERTGGSVSTLTIQRTQQEDSAVYLCASSLTGVAFFGQGTRLTVV.

CDR3 region: CSVARDGANYGYTF. Here the CDR3 DNA reads TGCAGCGTTGCCCGGGACGGAGCTAACTATGGCTACACCTTC. The chain employs TRBV29-1 and TRBJ1-2, with D maybe TRBD1 (5 bases). The V and J ends lost 4 bases and 0 bases respectively, with 12 bases between them. This CDR3 spans 14 amino acids. Germline CDR1 reads SQVTM; CDR2 reads ANQGSEA.

This clonotype was seen ten or more times. The chain is built from TRBV9 and TRBJ1-1; unclear D gene. Between the trimmed V and J ends, which lost 6 bases and 0 bases, there was a span of 9 bases. The CDR3 runs 13 residues. Germline CDR1 reads SGDLS; CDR2 reads YYNGEE. The chain's CDR3 is CASKDPMNTEAFF. CDR3 DNA: TGTGCCAGCAAAGACCCCATGAACACTGAAGCTTTCTTT.

This clonotype was observed a handful of times. The chain employs TRBV9 and TRBJ1-2, with D tentatively TRBD1 (5 bases). Trimming stripped 0 bases from V and 9 bases from J, with 15 bases between. This CDR3 comprises 14 residues. CDR1 and CDR2 (germline): SGDLS, YYNGEE. CDR3 protein: CASSVDPGRGSYTF. DNA for the CDR3: TGTGCCAGCAGCGTAGATCCGGGGCGCGGTAGCTACACCTTC.

This clonotype was seen repeatedly, ten times or more. The V gene is TRBV19, the J gene TRBJ1-1; TRBD1 agrees at 7 bases. The V and J ends lost 9 bases and 4 bases, in that order; junction bases with no gene match: 5. CDR1 and CDR2 from the germline V gene are LNHDA and SQIVND (reference sequence). The CDR3 runs to 12 residues. The CDR3: CASSRGGTEAFF. CDR3 nucleotide sequence: TGTGCCAGCAGCAGGGGGGGCACTGAAGCTTTCTTT.

With regard to this clonotype: A much more abundant neighbour one base away suggests this may be a read error. The CDR3 DNA follows: TGTGCCAGCAGCTTAGCATCAGTAAATTCACCCCTCCACTTT. This encodes CASSLASVNSPLHF. The V and J genes are TRBV7-9 and TRBJ1-6; no reliable D call. There are 14 residues in the CDR3. V dropped 0 bases and J dropped 7 bases, with 7 bases sitting between them. Germline V CDR1 and CDR2: SEHNR, FQNEAQ (reference sequence).

As concerns this clonotype: A read error is likely, as this CDR3 ends without the conserved phenylalanine or tryptophan. The chain has TRBV19 and TRBJ2-7, with D possibly TRBD2 on 6 matching bases. This CDR3 spans 12 amino acids. Trimming took off 10 bases at V and 5 bases at J, with 15 bases between the two ends. Germline CDR1 reads LNHDA; CDR2 reads SQIVND (reference sequence). The CDR3 DNA is TGTGCCACCTCCCGATCGGGAGACGAGCAGTACCTC. Encoded protein: CATSRSGDEQYL.

V and J are TRBV6-4 and TRBJ1-6; no firm D call. The V gene lost 4 bases and the J gene lost 11 bases, with 18 bases spanning the gap. The germline gives CDR1 MRHNA, CDR2 SNTAGT. The CDR3 length is 15 residues. CDR3 DNA: TGTGCCAGCAGTGGACTAGCGGGTCTGGCGGCACCCCTCCACTTT. Translating gives CASSGLAGLAAPLHF.

There are many counts of this clonotype. V usage is TRBV10-1 and J usage is TRBJ2-7; D gene ambiguous. Germline CDR1 is WNHNN and CDR2 is SYGVQD (reference sequence). V was clipped by 3 bases and J by 2 bases, with 8 bases between them. The CDR3 is 13 amino acids. The CDR3 DNA reads as TGCGCCAGCAGTGACCAGGCTACCTACGAGCAGTACTTC. Translation: CASSDQATYEQYF.

This clonotype was counted at least ten times. The chain employs TRBV10-2 and TRBJ1-6; tentatively, D is TRBD1 (5 bases). V was pared by 6 bases and J by 4 bases, with 10 bases between. Germline V gives CDR1 WSHSY, CDR2 SAAADI. The CDR3 spans 14 residues. CDR3 loop: CASSPGLYNSPLHF. The CDR3 DNA follows: TGCGCCAGCAGCCCGGGACTTTATAATTCACCCCTCCACTTT.

This chain links TRBV11-2 with TRBJ1-6; 8 nucleotides agree with TRBD1. The CDR3 spans 13 residues. In germline, CDR1 is SGHAT, CDR2 FQNNGV. V gave up 4 bases and J gave up 15 bases; unmatched junction bases: 8. The CDR3, as DNA: TGTGCCAGCAGCTCCGGACAGGGCGAAATCCTCCACTTT. It yields the protein CASSSGQGEILHF.

CDR3 amino acids: CASVGTLGAGELFF. The CDR3 region has the DNA TGTGCCAGCGTAGGGACACTAGGGGCCGGGGAGCTGTTTTTT. The V call is TRBV2, the J call TRBJ2-2, with a weak D call TRBD1 (6 bases). CDR3 length: 14 amino acids. With 8 bases removed from V and 6 bases from J, the gap between germline ends came to 16 bases. Germline values: CDR1 SNHLY, CDR2 FYNNEI.

The V gene is TRBV20-1, the J gene TRBJ1-2; weak D call: TRBD1 (6 bases). This CDR3 has 13 residues. The V end was cut by 6 bases, the J end by 0 bases, with 11 bases between. The germline gives CDR1 DFQATT, CDR2 SNEGSKA (reference sequence). CDR3 protein: CSATGQTNYGYTF. In nucleotides, the CDR3 is TGCAGTGCAACCGGACAGACTAACTATGGCTACACCTTC.

This rearrangement joins TRBV11-1 to TRBJ2-7, with D possibly TRBD2 on 8 matching bases. Germline values: CDR1 SGHAT, CDR2 FQDESV (reference sequence). Trimming took off 8 bases at V and 3 bases at J, with 17 bases between the two ends. The CDR3 runs to 14 residues. CDR3 in DNA: TGTGCCAGCTTAGCGGGAACAGGGGTCTACGAGCAGTACTTC. It is translated as CASLAGTGVYEQYF.

Ten or more counts support this clonotype. This chain joins TRBV19 and TRBJ2-7; D perhaps matches TRBD1 (5 bases). Between the trimmed V and J ends, which lost 6 bases and 5 bases, there was a span of 14 bases. From germline, CDR1 is LNHDA and CDR2 SQIVND (reference sequence). CDR3 length: 13 amino acids. The CDR3 loop reads CASSVGQGDEQYF. CDR3 in DNA: TGTGCCAGTAGCGTCGGGCAGGGCGACGAGCAGTACTTC. Looking up the rest from reference TRBV19 and TRBJ2-7 gives the full variable domain: DGGITQSPKYLFRKEGQNVTLSCEQNLNHDAMYWYRQDPGQGLRLIYYSQIVNDFQKGDIAEGYSVSREKKESFPLTVTSAQKNPTAFYLCASSVGQGDEQYFGPGTRLTVT.